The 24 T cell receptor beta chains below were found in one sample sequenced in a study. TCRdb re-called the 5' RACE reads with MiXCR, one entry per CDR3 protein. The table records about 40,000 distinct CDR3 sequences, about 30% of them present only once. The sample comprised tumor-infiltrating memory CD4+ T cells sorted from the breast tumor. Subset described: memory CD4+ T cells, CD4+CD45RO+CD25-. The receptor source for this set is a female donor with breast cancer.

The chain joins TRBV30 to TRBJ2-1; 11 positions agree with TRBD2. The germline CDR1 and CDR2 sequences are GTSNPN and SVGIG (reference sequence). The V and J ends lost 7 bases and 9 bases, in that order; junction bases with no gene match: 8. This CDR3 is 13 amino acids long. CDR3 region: CAFQGLAGGEQFF. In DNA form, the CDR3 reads TGTGCCTTCCAGGGGCTAGCGGGAGGTGAGCAGTTCTTC.

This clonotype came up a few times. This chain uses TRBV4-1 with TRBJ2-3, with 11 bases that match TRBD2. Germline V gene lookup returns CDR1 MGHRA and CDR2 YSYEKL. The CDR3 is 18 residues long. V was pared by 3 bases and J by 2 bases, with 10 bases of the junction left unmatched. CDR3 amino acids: CASSQIIAGGPNTDTQYF. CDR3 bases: TGCGCCAGCAGCCAGATTATAGCGGGAGGGCCTAACACAGATACGCAGTATTTT.

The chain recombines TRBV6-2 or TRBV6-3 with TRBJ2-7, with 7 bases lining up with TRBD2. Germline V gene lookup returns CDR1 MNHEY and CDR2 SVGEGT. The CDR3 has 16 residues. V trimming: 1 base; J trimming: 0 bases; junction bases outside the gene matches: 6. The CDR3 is CASSYFPGGSSYEQYF. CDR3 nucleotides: TGTGCCAGCAGTTACTTCCCGGGCGGGAGCTCCTACGAGCAGTACTTC.

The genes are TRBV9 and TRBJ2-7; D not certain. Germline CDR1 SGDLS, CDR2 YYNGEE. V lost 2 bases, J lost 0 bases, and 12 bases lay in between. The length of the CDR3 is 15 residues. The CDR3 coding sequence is TGTGCCAGCAGCGTTGGGCAGGCGAGCTCCTACGAGCAGTACTTC. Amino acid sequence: CASSVGQASSYEQYF.

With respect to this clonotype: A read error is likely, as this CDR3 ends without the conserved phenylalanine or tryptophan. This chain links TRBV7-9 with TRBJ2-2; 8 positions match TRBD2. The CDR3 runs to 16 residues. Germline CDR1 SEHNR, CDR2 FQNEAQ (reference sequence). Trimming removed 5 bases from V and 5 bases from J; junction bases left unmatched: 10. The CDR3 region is CASSTRAGEGTGELFL. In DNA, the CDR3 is TGTGCCAGCAGCACCCGAGCGGGAGAAGGAACCGGGGAGCTGTTTCTT.

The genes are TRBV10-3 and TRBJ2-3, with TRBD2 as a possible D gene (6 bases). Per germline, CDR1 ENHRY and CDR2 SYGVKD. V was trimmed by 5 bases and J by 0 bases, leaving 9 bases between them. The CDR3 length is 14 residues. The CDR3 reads CAISTGTSTDTQYF. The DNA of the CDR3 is TGTGCCATCAGTACCGGGACTAGCACAGATACGCAGTATTTT.

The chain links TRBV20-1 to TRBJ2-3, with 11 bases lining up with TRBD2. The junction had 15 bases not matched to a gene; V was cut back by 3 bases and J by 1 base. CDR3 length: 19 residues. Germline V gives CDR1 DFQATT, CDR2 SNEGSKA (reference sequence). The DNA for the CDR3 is TGCAGTGCTAGTTCCCCCCTAGCGGGGGGCCCGGGAGGCACAGATACGCAGTATTTT. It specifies CSASSPLAGGPGGTDTQYF.

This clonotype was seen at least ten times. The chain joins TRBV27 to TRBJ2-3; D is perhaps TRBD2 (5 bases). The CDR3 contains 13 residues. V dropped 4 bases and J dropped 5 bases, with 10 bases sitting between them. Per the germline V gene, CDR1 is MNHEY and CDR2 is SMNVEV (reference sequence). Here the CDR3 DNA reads TGTGCCAGCAGTTATAAACGGGGAGATACGCAGTATTTT. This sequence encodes CASSYKRGDTQYF.

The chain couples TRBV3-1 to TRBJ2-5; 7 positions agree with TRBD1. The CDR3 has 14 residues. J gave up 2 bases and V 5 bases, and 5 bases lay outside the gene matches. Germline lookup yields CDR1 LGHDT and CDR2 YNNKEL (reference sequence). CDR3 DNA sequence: TGTGCCAGCAGCAAGGGACAGCCGCAAGAGACCCAGTACTTC. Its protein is CASSKGQPQETQYF.

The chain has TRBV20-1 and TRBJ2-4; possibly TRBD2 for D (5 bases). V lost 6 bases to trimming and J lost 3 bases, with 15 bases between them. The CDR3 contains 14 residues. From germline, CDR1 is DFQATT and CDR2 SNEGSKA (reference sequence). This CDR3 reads CSAITSLGKNIQYF. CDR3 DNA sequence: TGCAGTGCCATTACTAGTTTGGGCAAAAACATTCAGTACTTC.

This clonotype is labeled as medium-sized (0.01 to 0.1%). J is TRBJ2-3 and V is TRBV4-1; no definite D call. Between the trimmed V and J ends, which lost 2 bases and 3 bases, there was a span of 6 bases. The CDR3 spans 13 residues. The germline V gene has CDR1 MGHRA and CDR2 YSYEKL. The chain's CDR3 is CASSQRVTDTQYF. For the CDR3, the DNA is TGCGCCAGCAGCCAACGGGTGACAGATACGCAGTATTTT.

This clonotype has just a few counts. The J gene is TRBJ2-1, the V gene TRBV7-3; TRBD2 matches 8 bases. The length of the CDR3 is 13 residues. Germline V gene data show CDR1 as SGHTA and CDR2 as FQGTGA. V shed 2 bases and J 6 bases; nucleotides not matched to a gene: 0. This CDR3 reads CASSLLAGNEQFF. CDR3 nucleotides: TGTGCCAGCAGCTTACTAGCGGGCAATGAGCAGTTCTTC.

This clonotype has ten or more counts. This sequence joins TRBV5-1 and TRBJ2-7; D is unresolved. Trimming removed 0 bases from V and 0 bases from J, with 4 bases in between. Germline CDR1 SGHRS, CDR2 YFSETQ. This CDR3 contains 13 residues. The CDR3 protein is CASSLEASYEQYF. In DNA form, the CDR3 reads TGCGCCAGCAGCTTGGAGGCCTCCTACGAGCAGTACTTC.

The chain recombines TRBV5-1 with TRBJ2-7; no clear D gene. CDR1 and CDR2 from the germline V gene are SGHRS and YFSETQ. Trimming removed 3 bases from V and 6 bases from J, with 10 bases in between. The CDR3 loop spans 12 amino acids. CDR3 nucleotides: TGCGCCAGCAGCTACCGAGGAAGCGAGCAGTACTTC. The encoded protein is CASSYRGSEQYF.

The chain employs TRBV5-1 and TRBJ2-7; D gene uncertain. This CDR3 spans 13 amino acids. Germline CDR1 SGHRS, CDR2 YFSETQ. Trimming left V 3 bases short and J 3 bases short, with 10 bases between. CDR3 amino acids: CASSWQKNYEQYF. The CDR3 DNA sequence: TGCGCCAGCAGCTGGCAGAAAAACTACGAGCAGTACTTC. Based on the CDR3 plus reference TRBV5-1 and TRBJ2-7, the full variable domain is KAGVTQTPRYLIKTRGQQVTLSCSPISGHRSVSWYQQTPGQGLQFLFEYFSETQRNKGNFPGRFSGRQFSNSRSEMNVSTLELGDSALYLCASSWQKNYEQYFGPGTRLTVT.

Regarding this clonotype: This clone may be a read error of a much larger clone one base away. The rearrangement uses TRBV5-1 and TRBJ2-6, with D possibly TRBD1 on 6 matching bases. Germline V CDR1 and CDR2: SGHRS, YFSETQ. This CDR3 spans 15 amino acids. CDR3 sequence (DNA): TGCGCCAGCAGCTTGGGTTCATCAGGGGCCAACGCCCTGACTTTC. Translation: CASSLGSSGANALTF.

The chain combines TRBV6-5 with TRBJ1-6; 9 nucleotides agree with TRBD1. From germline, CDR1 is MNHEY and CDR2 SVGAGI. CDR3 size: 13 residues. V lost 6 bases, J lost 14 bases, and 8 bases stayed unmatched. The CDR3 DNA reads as TGTGCCAGCAGCGGCCGGGGACAGGGAGCCCTCCACTTT. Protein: CASSGRGQGALHF.

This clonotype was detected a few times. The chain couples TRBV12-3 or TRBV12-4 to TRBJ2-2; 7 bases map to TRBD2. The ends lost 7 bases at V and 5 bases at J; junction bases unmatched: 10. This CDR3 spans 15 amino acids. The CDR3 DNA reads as TGTGCCAGCACCTTGAGGGAGGGCGCGACCGGGGAGCTGTTTTTT. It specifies CASTLREGATGELFF.

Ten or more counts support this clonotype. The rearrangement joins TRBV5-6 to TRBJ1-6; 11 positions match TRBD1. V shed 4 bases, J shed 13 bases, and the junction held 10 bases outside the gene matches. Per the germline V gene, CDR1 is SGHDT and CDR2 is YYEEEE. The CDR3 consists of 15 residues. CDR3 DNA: TGTGCCAGCAGCCTAGGACAGGGGGCTCTGGGCCCCCTCCACTTT. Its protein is CASSLGQGALGPLHF.

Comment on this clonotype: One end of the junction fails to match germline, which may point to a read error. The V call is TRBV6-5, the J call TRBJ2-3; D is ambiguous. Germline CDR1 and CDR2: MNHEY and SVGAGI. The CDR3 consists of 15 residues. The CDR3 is CASSYGLLKGETQYF. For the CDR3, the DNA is TGTGCCAGCAGTTACGGCCTTCTCAAGGGCGAGACCCAGTACTTT.

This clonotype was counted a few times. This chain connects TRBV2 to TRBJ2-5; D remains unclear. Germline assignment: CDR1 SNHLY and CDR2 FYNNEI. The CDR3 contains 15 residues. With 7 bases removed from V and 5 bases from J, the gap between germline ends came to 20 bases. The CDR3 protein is CASKVSRPRGETQYF. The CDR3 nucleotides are TGTGCCAGCAAAGTGTCCAGGCCCCGCGGCGAGACCCAGTACTTC.

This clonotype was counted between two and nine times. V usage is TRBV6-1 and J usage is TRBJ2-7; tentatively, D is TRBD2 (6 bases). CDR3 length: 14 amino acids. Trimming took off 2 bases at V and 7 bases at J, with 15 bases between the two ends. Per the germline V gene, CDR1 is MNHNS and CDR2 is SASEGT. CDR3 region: CASSEHGGAGEQYF. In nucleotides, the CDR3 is TGTGCCAGCAGTGAACATGGTGGCGCGGGAGAGCAGTACTTC.

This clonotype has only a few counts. The CDR3 region has the DNA TGCAGCGCCCGGGACCCCACCATACAGGAGCAGTTCTTC. As protein: CSARDPTIQEQFF. The chain links TRBV20-1 to TRBJ2-1; D possibly matches TRBD1 or TRBD2 (5 bases each). From germline, CDR1 is DFQATT and CDR2 SNEGSKA (reference sequence). The CDR3 has 13 residues.

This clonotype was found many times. Written as DNA, the CDR3 is TGTGCCAGCAGTATCCCGACAGGAAGCACAGATACGCAGTATTTT. Its protein product is CASSIPTGSTDTQYF. This rearrangement joins TRBV6-2 or TRBV6-3 to TRBJ2-3; tentatively, D is TRBD1 (6 bases). V lost 5 bases, J lost 0 bases, and 12 bases lay in between. The germline V gene has CDR1 MNHEY and CDR2 SVGEGT. CDR3 length: 15 residues.